This TCR beta chain derives from a study of cytomegalovirus exposure and HLA in healthy donors. Overall study: HLA-typed donors contributed approximately 86 million unique TCRs, which were held in an early data release.

Losses at the gene ends were 5 bases for V and 8 bases for J; bases not matched to a gene: 15. The CDR3 covers 16 residues. Germline V gene sequence: CDR1 SGHTA, CDR2 FQGTGA. The PCR used 60 Vbeta and 13 Jbeta primers. TCRdb's table, derived via immunoSEQ multiplex PCR, lists solely in-frame clones and lacks some. The sample includes approximately 100,000 clones, roughly 71% of them seen just once. Sequencing input: PBMCs. The chain uses TRBV7-3 and TRBJ1-2, with 9 nucleotides matching TRBD1. This clonotype was sampled from a man aged 50-59 years in good health and CMV-seronegative. CDR3 protein: CASSLNPEQGAGGYTF. CDR3 nucleotide sequence: TGTGCCAGCAGCCTAAACCCAGAACAGGGGGCAGGCGGCTACACCTTC.